One sample yielded the 13 T cell receptor beta chains listed below, sequenced in a study of beta chain features in type 1 diabetes. The sequenced template was cDNA made from the entire isolated RNA. TCRdb's copy holds only in-frame clones and misses some; the assay was immunoSEQ multiplex PCR. The sample contains hundreds of thousands of clones, roughly an eighth of which appear only once. Material for sequencing was naive CD4+ T cells from blood. These TCRs come from a man between 18 and 29 years old in good health.

The chain links TRBV21-1 to TRBJ2-2; the table calls TRBD1, which could not be checked here. TRBV21-1 is an annotated pseudogene. The CDR3 length is 14 residues. The CDR3 is CASSPYRNTGELFF. In nucleotides, the CDR3 is TGTGCCAGCAGCCCCTACAGGAACACCGGGGAGCTGTTTTTT.

V gene TRBV28 combines with J gene TRBJ1-2, with 9 nucleotides matching TRBD1. This CDR3 has 13 residues. V shed 5 bases, J shed 6 bases, and the junction held 4 bases outside the gene matches. CDR1 and CDR2 from the germline V gene are MDHEN and SYDVKM. CDR3 sequence (DNA): TGTGCCAGCAGTCTACAGGGGGCACATGGCTACACCTTC. This translates into CASSLQGAHGYTF.

This clone occurred a few times. The gene calls are TRBV11-2 and TRBJ1-1; D is undetermined. Between the trimmed V and J ends, which lost 5 bases and 8 bases, there was a span of 18 bases. Germline CDR1 SGHAT, CDR2 FQNNGV. This CDR3 is built from 14 residues. CDR3 protein: CASSLPPREGEAFF. Written as DNA, the CDR3 is TGTGCCAGCAGCCTACCACCTCGGGAAGGGGAAGCTTTCTTT.

The chain employs TRBV14 and TRBJ2-2; unclear D gene. Germline CDR1 is SGHDN and CDR2 is FVKESK. The CDR3 runs 14 residues. The ends were cut back, 2 bases at V and 0 bases at J, with 4 bases in the middle. CDR3 region: CASSQFSNTGELFF. CDR3 nucleotide sequence: TGTGCCAGCAGCCAATTCTCGAACACCGGGGAGCTGTTTTTT.

This chain joins TRBV30 and TRBJ2-7, with D tentatively TRBD1 (7 bases). Looked up from germline, CDR1 is GTSNPN and CDR2 is SVGIG (reference sequence). V was shortened by 3 bases and J by 0 bases, with 12 bases between the two germline ends. This CDR3 spans 14 amino acids. The CDR3: CAWSAGQFSYEQYF. In DNA, the CDR3 is TGTGCCTGGAGCGCGGGACAGTTCTCCTACGAGCAGTACTTC.

This chain connects TRBV30 to TRBJ2-5; D not resolved. Matching the DNA end better, TRBJ2-7 makes the J call doubtful. The length of the CDR3 is 12 residues. Germline V gene sequence: CDR1 GTSNPN, CDR2 SVGIG (reference sequence). The CDR3 DNA follows: TGTGCCTGGAGTGTCATCCGCTACGAGCAGTACTTC. Its translation: CAWSVIRYEQYF.

This clone was observed a few times. The chain employs TRBV5-1 and TRBJ2-1; TRBD1 aligns across 8 bases. The germline V gene has CDR1 SGHRS and CDR2 YFSETQ. V dropped 2 bases and J dropped 9; count of bases not matched to a gene: 7. This CDR3 has 14 amino acids. The chain's CDR3 is CASSFSRGRGEQFF. In DNA, the CDR3 is TGCGCCAGCAGCTTTTCCAGGGGGCGCGGTGAGCAGTTCTTC.

The chain joins TRBV7-8 to TRBJ2-1; TRBD2 agrees at 9 bases. Trimming took 1 base from V and 5 from J; bases not matched to a gene: 3. CDR1 and CDR2 (germline): SGHVS, FQNEAQ. This CDR3 comprises 15 residues. In DNA form, the CDR3 reads TGTGCCAGCAGCTTAGGACTAGCGGTAAACAATGAGCAGTTCTTC. The encoded protein is CASSLGLAVNNEQFF.

The rearrangement uses TRBV7-3 and TRBJ2-3, with 9 nucleotides matching TRBD2. The length of the CDR3 is 14 residues. The germline gives CDR1 SGHTA, CDR2 FQGTGA. V lost 8 bases and J lost 1; bases outside the gene matches: 4. The CDR3 is CASSIAGGTDTQYF. The CDR3 DNA reads as TGTGCCAGCTCCATAGCGGGGGGCACAGATACGCAGTATTTT.

The chain uses TRBV28 and TRBJ1-2, with 11 bases fitting TRBD1. The germline V gene encodes CDR1 MDHEN and CDR2 SYDVKM. Unmatched junction bases numbered 6, after V lost 5 bases and J lost 7 bases. The CDR3 contains 14 residues. Here the CDR3 reads CASSIGTGGSGYTF. CDR3 DNA sequence: TGTGCCAGCAGTATTGGGACAGGGGGAAGTGGCTACACCTTC.

A few counts support this clone. The rearrangement links TRBV5-6 to TRBJ2-1; 7 bases are shared with TRBD1. The germline CDR1 and CDR2 sequences are SGHDT and YYEEEE. V lost 2 bases and J lost 8; bases outside the gene matches: 7. The CDR3 has 14 amino acids. DNA of the CDR3: TGTGCCAGCAGCTTTACGGCAGGGGGATATGAGCAGTTCTTC. This sequence encodes CASSFTAGGYEQFF.

This clone was found a few times. The DNA for the CDR3 is TGTGCCAGCAGTTCACGGAAAACCGGGACAGGGGGTGGCTACACCTTC. Translation gives CASSSRKTGTGGGYTF. The chain recombines TRBV28 with TRBJ1-2; 11 positions match TRBD1. The CDR3 is 16 residues long. Germline lookup yields CDR1 MDHEN and CDR2 SYDVKM. Unmatched junction bases numbered 11, after V lost 4 bases and J lost 7 bases.

This clone has a handful of counts. The CDR3 DNA is TGCGCCAGCAGCCAAGTTGGGGGACAGCCTGGAAACACCATATATTTT. Translated: CASSQVGGQPGNTIYF. The rearrangement links TRBV4-3 to TRBJ1-3; 7 bases fit TRBD1. The CDR3 extends over 16 amino acids. The germline V gene has CDR1 LGHNA and CDR2 YSLEER. The V gene end was trimmed by 1 base and the J gene end by 2 bases; junction bases not matched to a gene: 5.